This passage covers 18 T cell receptor beta chains from one sample sequenced in a study of beta chain features in type 1 diabetes. Reverse transcribing all isolated RNA meant expressed TCRB transcripts were sequenced. Clones were read by immunoSEQ multiplex PCR, and TCRdb kept only the in-frame ones, dropping some. The sample includes some 240,000 clones, around 9.9% of them seen just once. The sample was central memory CD4+ T cells from blood. The source of these receptors is a man aged 18 to 30 in good health.

The V call is TRBV7-6, the J call TRBJ2-5; 11 bases are a match to TRBD2. The length of the CDR3 is 16 residues. V trimming: 0 bases; J trimming: 4 bases; junction bases outside the gene matches: 4. In germline, CDR1 is SGHVS, CDR2 FNYEAQ. The DNA of the CDR3 is TGTGCCAGCAGCTTAGCTAGCGGGAGGGCCATAGAGACCCAGTACTTC. It is translated as CASSLASGRAIETQYF.

The sample holds a few counts of this clone. The chain is built from TRBV2 and TRBJ1-1; a possible D gene is TRBD1 (6 bases). Trimming took off 2 bases at V and 1 base at J, with 11 bases between the two ends. Germline values: CDR1 SNHLY, CDR2 FYNNEI. The CDR3 is 15 residues long. The CDR3 loop is CASSELGQTNTEAFF. Written as DNA, the CDR3 is TGTGCCAGCAGTGAATTAGGACAGACGAACACTGAAGCTTTCTTT.

This clone was seen at least ten times. The chain uses TRBV14 and TRBJ2-5; D tentatively fits TRBD1 or TRBD2 (6 bases each). Trimming pared 1 base from V and 4 bases from J, leaving 10 bases between. The germline V gene encodes CDR1 SGHDN and CDR2 FVKESK. CDR3 length equals 14 residues. CDR3 DNA sequence: TGTGCCAGCAGCCAAGGGGGGGCCCCAGAGACCCAGTACTTC. Protein product: CASSQGGAPETQYF.

This clone appeared a few times. V usage is TRBV19 and J usage is TRBJ2-1; D remains ambiguous. The CDR3 runs 12 residues. V lost 5 bases, J lost 6 bases, and 8 bases lay in between. Germline V gene sequence: CDR1 LNHDA, CDR2 SQIVND (reference sequence). CDR3 in DNA: TGTGCCAGTAGTGTGTCGATCAATGAGCAGTTCTTC. It encodes CASSVSINEQFF.

The sample holds a few counts of this clone. The chain carries TRBV7-9 and TRBJ2-7; no firm D call. Germline V gene sequence: CDR1 SEHNR, CDR2 FQNEAQ (reference sequence). The CDR3 is made up of 12 amino acids. Trimming left V 4 bases short and J 2 bases short, with 6 bases between. The CDR3: CASSWTAYEQYF. In DNA, the CDR3 is TGTGCCAGCAGCTGGACCGCCTACGAGCAGTACTTC.

This clone was seen a few times. This chain connects TRBV28 to TRBJ2-1; D remains ambiguous. This CDR3 has 14 amino acids. Germline V gene lookup returns CDR1 MDHEN and CDR2 SYDVKM. Trimming removed 1 base from V and 4 bases from J, with 8 bases in between. CDR3 sequence reads: CASSLSGRYNEQFF. DNA of the CDR3: TGTGCCAGCAGTTTATCCGGTCGTTACAATGAGCAGTTCTTC. Full variable domain (outside the CDR3, taken from reference TRBV28 and TRBJ2-1): DVKVTQSSRYLVKRTGEKVFLECVQDMDHENMFWYRQDPGLGLRLIYFSYDVKMKEKGDIPEGYSVSREKKERFSLILESASTNQTSMYLCASSLSGRYNEQFFGPGTRLTVL.

The genes are TRBV30 and TRBJ2-1; no clear D. Trimming took 0 bases from V and 6 from J, leaving 12 bases between them. The CDR3 length is 14 residues. Looked up from germline, CDR1 is GTSNPN and CDR2 is SVGIG (reference sequence). CDR3 loop: CAWSVYVGVNEQFF. DNA for the CDR3: TGTGCCTGGAGTGTATATGTCGGAGTCAATGAGCAGTTCTTC.

This clone was observed a handful of times. V is TRBV29-1 and J is TRBJ2-4; D gene uncertain. This CDR3 is built from 13 residues. CDR1 SQVTM and CDR2 ANQGSEA come from the germline V gene. With 5 bases removed from V and 0 bases from J, the gap between germline ends came to 8 bases. CDR3 protein: CSVFILAKNIQYF. The CDR3, as DNA: TGCAGCGTTTTTATACTAGCCAAAAACATTCAGTACTTC.

On this clone itself: This sample includes further DNA sequences coding for the same CDR3. The chain recombines TRBV2 with TRBJ2-3, with D hard to call. This CDR3 comprises 11 residues. Deletions cut 4 bases from V and 5 bases from J, with 4 bases between. Germline V gene lookup returns CDR1 SNHLY and CDR2 FYNNEI. The DNA of the CDR3 is TGTGCCAGCAGTGTGGTAGATACGCAGTATTTT. This gives the protein CASSVVDTQYF.

This clone was counted only a few times. The rearrangement uses TRBV30 and TRBJ2-5, with D hard to call. Germline loops: CDR1 GTSNPN, CDR2 SVGIG (reference sequence). V lost 0 bases to trimming and J lost 5 bases, with 4 bases between them. This CDR3 is built from 11 residues. Here the CDR3 DNA reads TGTGCCTGGAGTGTGTGGGAGACCCAGTACTTC. Its translation: CAWSVWETQYF.

This clone was observed a few times. This chain connects TRBV7-9 to TRBJ2-6, with D possibly being TRBD1 (6 bases). Germline V gene sequence: CDR1 SEHNR, CDR2 FQNEAQ (reference sequence). V lost 5 bases to trimming and J lost 9 bases, with 14 bases between them. This CDR3 spans 14 amino acids. CDR3 sequence: CASSIGTSGNVLTF. CDR3 nucleotides: TGTGCCAGCAGCATCGGGACATCAGGCAACGTCCTGACTTTC.

This clone showed up just a few times. The chain couples TRBV7-3 to TRBJ2-5; 8 nucleotides agree with TRBD1. Germline CDR1 reads SGHTA; CDR2 reads FQGTGA. This CDR3 comprises 14 residues. Trimming removed 5 bases from V and 2 bases from J; junction bases left unmatched: 4. The chain's CDR3 is CASSTGQGQETQYF. In nucleotides, the CDR3 is TGTGCCAGCAGCACCGGACAGGGACAAGAGACCCAGTACTTC.

This clone was counted between two and nine times. The V gene is TRBV6-6, the J gene TRBJ2-7; 7 bases match TRBD2. This CDR3 comprises 13 residues. Germline V gene sequence: CDR1 MNHNY, CDR2 SVGAGI (reference sequence). Unmatched junction bases numbered 6, after V lost 6 bases and J lost 4 bases. CDR3 sequence (DNA): TGTGCCAGCAGGCGGGACTATCCTTACGAGCAGTACTTC. Translation: CASRRDYPYEQYF.

The J gene is TRBJ1-4, the V gene TRBV10-2, with 9 bases aligning to TRBD1. Germline V gene lookup returns CDR1 WSHSY and CDR2 SAAADI. The CDR3 sequence is 15 residues long. The V gene end was trimmed by 3 bases and the J gene end by 6 bases; junction bases not matched to a gene: 5. CDR3: CASSDQGQGHEKLFF. The DNA of the CDR3 is TGCGCCAGCAGTGATCAGGGACAGGGACATGAAAAACTGTTTTTT.

The V and J genes are TRBV5-4 and TRBJ1-1; no definite D call. Germline CDR1 and CDR2: SGHNT and YYREEE (reference sequence). V lost 3 bases and J 4 bases, leaving 7 bases between the germline ends. The CDR3 is 12 amino acids. CDR3 in amino acids: CASSSPGTEAFF. The CDR3 region has the DNA TGTGCCAGCAGCTCCCCCGGCACTGAAGCTTTCTTT.

This clone was seen only a few times. The V gene is TRBV6-6, the J gene TRBJ1-4; no clear D gene. CDR1 and CDR2 (germline): MNHNY, SVGAGI (reference sequence). The V and J ends lost 7 bases and 5 bases respectively, with 14 bases between them. There are 14 residues in the CDR3. The CDR3 region has the DNA TGTGCCAGCATTCTAGACGGTACCAATGAAAAACTGTTTTTT. Protein: CASILDGTNEKLFF.

The chain employs TRBV28 and TRBJ2-5, with 9 nucleotides matching TRBD1. V dropped 2 bases and J dropped 2; count of bases not matched to a gene: 6. This CDR3 region has 16 residues. Germline V gene lookup returns CDR1 MDHEN and CDR2 SYDVKM. Here the CDR3 reads CASSLLPGQGQETQYF. The DNA for the CDR3 is TGTGCCAGCAGTTTACTCCCGGGACAGGGTCAAGAGACCCAGTACTTC.

The chain couples TRBV7-2 to TRBJ1-2; D is unresolved. V lost 4 bases and J 4 bases, leaving 13 bases between the germline ends. Germline CDR1 reads SGHTA; CDR2 reads FQGNSA. This CDR3 has 14 residues. As DNA, the CDR3 is TGTGCCAGCAGCTATACCGGCCCCCCCTATGGCTACACCTTC. It specifies CASSYTGPPYGYTF.